This record looks at one T cell receptor beta chain sequence and its context. V shed 5 bases, J shed 6 bases, and the junction held 11 bases outside the gene matches. The CDR3 extends over 17 amino acids. Per germline, CDR1 MNHNY and CDR2 SVGAGI (reference sequence). The data belong to a study of blood T cell repertoires in COVID-19. Study at large: Sites in the United States, Italy and Spain provided acute and convalescent COVID-19 samples. Sample material is recorded as cDNA or gDNA derived from T cells, B-cell-depleted T cells, or PBMCs.

In the original workflow: Scientists estimated how many nucleated cells there were by amplifying reference gene primers. Clones were sequenced by immunoSEQ multiplex PCR, and TCRdb holds only the in-frame ones, with some missing. That table gives V, J and clone size, and the DNA gave D and trimming. The table includes approximately 260,000 clones, about 90% detected once. The sequence derives from a man in his sixties who had recovered from COVID-19. The rearrangement uses TRBV6-6 and TRBJ1-4; 11 positions agree with TRBD1. The sample was peripheral blood. The CDR3 sequence: CASSPRLTDRGHEKLFF. DNA of the CDR3: TGTGCCAGCAGTCCGCGCCTTACGGACAGGGGGCATGAAAAACTGTTTTTT.